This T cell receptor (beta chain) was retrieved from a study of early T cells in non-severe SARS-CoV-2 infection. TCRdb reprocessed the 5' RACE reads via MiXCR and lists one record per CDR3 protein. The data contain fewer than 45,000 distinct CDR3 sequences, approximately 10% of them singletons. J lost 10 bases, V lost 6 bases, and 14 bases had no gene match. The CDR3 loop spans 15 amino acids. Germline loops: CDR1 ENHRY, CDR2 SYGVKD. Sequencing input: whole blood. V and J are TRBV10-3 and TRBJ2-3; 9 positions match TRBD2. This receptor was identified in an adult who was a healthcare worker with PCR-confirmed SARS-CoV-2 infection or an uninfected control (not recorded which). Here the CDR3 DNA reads TGTGCCATCAGCGACCTTATAGCGGGGGCTAGGGCGCAGTATTTT. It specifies CAISDLIAGARAQYF.